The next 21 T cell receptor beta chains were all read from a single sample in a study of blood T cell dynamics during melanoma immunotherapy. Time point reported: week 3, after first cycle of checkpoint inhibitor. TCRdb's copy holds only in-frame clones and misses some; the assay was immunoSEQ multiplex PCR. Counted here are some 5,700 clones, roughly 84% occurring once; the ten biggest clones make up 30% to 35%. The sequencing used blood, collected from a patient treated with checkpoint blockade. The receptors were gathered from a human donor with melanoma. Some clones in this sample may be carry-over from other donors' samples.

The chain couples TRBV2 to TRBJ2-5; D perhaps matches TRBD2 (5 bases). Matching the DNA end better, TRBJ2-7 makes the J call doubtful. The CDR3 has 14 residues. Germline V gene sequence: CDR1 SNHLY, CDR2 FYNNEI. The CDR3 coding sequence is TGTGCCAGCAGTGACCAGTTACGGGGTTACGAGCAGTACTTC. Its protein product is CASSDQLRGYEQYF.

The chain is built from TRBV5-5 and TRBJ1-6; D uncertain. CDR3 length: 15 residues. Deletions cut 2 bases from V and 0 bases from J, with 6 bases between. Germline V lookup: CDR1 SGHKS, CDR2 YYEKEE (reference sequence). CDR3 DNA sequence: TGTGCCAGCAGCTTCGGGAGCTCCTATAATTCACCCCTCCACTTT. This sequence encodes CASSFGSSYNSPLHF.

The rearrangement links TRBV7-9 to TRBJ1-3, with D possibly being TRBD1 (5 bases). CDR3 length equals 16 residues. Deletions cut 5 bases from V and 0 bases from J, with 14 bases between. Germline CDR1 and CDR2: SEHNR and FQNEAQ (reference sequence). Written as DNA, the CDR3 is TGTGCCAGCAGCCAAGAGACCAGGGTCTCTGGAAACACCATATATTTT. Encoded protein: CASSQETRVSGNTIYF.

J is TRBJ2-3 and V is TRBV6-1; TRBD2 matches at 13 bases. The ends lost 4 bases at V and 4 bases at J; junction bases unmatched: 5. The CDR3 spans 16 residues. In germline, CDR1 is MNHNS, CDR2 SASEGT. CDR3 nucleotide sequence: TGTGCCAGCAGTGGGTGGACTAGCGGGAGCGCAGATACGCAGTATTTT. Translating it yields CASSGWTSGSADTQYF.

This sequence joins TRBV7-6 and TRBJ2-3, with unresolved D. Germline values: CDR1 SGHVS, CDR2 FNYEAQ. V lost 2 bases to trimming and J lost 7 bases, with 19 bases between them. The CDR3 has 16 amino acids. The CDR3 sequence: CASSLPGDPAVNTQYF. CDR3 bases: TGTGCCAGCAGCTTACCGGGCGACCCCGCTGTTAATACGCAGTATTTT.

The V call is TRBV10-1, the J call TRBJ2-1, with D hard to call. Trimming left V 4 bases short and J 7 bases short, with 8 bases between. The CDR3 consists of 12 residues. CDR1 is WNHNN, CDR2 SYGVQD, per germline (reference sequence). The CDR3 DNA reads TGCGCCAGCAGTGCCACGAATAATGAGCAGTTCTTC. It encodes CASSATNNEQFF.

The CDR3 nucleotides are TGTGCCAGCAGCTCCAGGGGGCGCGTATACAATGAGCAGTTCTTC. Amino acids: CASSSRGRVYNEQFF. The V gene is TRBV7-9, the J gene TRBJ2-1; TRBD1 aligns across 8 bases. The CDR3 is made up of 15 amino acids. J was trimmed by 4 bases and V by 4 bases; bases with no gene match: 6. The germline V gene has CDR1 SEHNR and CDR2 FQNEAQ (reference sequence).

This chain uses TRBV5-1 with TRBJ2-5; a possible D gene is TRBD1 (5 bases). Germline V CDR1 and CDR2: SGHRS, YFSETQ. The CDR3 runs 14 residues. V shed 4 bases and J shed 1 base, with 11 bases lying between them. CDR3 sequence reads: CASSLQTVQETQYF. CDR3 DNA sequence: TGCGCCAGCAGCCTACAGACAGTCCAAGAGACCCAGTACTTC.

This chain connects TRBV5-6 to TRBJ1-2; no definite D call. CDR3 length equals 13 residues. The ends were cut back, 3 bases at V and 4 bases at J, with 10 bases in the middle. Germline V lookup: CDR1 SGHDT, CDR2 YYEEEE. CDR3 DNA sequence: TGTGCCAGCAGCTCGGTTGAAGTCTATGGCTACACCTTC. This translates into CASSSVEVYGYTF.

In nucleotides, the CDR3 is TGTGCCAGCAGGGGGGCCGCGAGCTCCTACAATGAGCAGTTCTTC. It yields the protein CASRGAASSYNEQFF. The chain uses TRBV27 and TRBJ2-1; TRBD1 is a possible D gene (6 bases). Trimming cost V 6 bases and J 0 bases, with 12 bases left between them. In germline, CDR1 is MNHEY, CDR2 SMNVEV (reference sequence). This CDR3 contains 15 residues.

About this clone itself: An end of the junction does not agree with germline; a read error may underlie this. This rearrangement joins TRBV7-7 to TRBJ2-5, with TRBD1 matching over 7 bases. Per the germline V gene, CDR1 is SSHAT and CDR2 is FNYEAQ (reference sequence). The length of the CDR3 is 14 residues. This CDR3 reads CASSLGRTGETQYF. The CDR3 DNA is TGTGCTAGCAGCTTAGGGCGGACAGGAGAGACCCAGTACTTC.

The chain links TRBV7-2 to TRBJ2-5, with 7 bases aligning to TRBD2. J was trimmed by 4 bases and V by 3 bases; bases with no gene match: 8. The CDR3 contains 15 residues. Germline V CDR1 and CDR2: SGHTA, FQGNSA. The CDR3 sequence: CASSLNSGVRETQYF. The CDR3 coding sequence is TGTGCCAGCAGCTTGAACAGCGGGGTACGAGAGACCCAGTACTTC.

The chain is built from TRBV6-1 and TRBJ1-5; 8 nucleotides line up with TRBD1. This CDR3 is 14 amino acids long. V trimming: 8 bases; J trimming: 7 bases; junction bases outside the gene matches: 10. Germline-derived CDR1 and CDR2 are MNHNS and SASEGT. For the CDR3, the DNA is TGTGCCAGCCTCCCCGGACAGGGCGGCCAGCCCCAGCATTTT. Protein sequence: CASLPGQGGQPQHF.

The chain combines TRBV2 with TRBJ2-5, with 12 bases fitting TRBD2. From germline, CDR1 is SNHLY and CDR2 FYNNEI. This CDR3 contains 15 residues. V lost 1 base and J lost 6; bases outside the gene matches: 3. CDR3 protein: CASSEGLAGAQTQYF. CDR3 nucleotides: TGTGCCAGCAGTGAAGGACTAGCGGGGGCCCAGACCCAGTACTTC.

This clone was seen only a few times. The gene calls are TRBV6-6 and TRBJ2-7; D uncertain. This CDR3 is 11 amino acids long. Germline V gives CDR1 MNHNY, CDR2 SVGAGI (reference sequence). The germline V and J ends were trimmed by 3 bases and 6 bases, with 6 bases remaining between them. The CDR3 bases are TGTGCCAGCAGTTATAGGTCCGAGCAGTACTTC. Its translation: CASSYRSEQYF.

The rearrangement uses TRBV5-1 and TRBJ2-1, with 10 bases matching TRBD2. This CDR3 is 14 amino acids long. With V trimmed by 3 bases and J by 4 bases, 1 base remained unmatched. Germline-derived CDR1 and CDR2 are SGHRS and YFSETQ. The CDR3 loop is CASSWTSGYNEQFF. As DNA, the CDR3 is TGCGCCAGCAGCTGGACTAGCGGATACAATGAGCAGTTCTTC.

The CDR3 is CASRSGLMFGYTF. The CDR3 DNA follows: TGTGCCAGCAGGTCGGGACTGATGTTCGGCTACACCTTC. This chain links TRBV6-1 with TRBJ1-2; D perhaps matches TRBD1 (5 bases). Trimming cost V 6 bases and J 8 bases, with 16 bases left between them. Germline V gene data show CDR1 as MNHNS and CDR2 as SASEGT. This CDR3 is 13 amino acids long.

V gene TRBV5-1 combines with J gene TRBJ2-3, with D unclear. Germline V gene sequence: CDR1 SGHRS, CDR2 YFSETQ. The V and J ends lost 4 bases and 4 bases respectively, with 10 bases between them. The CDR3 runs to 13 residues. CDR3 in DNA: TGCGCCAGCAGCCCCAATCCCGCAGATACGCAGTATTTT. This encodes CASSPNPADTQYF.

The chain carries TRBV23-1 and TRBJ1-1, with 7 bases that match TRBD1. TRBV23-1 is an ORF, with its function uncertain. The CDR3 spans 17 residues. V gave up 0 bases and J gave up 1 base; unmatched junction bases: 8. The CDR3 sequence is CASSQSETGTSNTEAFF. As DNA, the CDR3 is TGCGCCAGCAGTCAATCGGAGACAGGGACCTCGAACACTGAAGCTTTCTTT.

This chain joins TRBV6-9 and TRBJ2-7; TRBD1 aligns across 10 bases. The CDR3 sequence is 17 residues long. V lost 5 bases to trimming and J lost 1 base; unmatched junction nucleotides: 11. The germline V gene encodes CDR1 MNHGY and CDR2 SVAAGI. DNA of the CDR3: TGTGCCAGCAGTCCACCTCCCGGGACAGGGGATTCCTACGAGCAGTACTTC. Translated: CASSPPPGTGDSYEQYF.

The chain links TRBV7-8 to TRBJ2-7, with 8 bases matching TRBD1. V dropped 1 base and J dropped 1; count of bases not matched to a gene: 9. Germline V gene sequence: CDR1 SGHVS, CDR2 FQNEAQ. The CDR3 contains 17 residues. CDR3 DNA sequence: TGTGCCAGCAGCTTAGGCTCTGGACAGGGTAGGTCCTACGAGCAGTACTTC. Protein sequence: CASSLGSGQGRSYEQYF.